This TCR beta chain was retrieved from a study of CXCR3-negative and CXCR3-positive naive CD8 T cells. The libraries of TRB cDNA were prepared using 5' RACE with UMI labels. Each CDR3 protein gets one entry in TCRdb, which reprocessed the 5' RACE reads and gives no DNA. Its table lists about 150,000 distinct CDR3 sequences. Findings of the study overall: The TRB CDR3s that CXCR3-positive naive cells carried were more hydrophobic than those of CXCR3-negative naive cells.

This CDR3 has 15 amino acids. Germline V gene sequence: CDR1 MNHEY, CDR2 SVGEGT. For this clonotype: The target antigen is unknown.

The V call is TRBV6-2 or TRBV6-3, the J call TRBJ2-7; with no DNA, the TCRdb D assignment of TRBD1 cannot be verified. Sequencing was performed on naive CXCR3+ CD8+ T cells from blood. Subset indicated: CD45RO-CCR7+CD27+CD95- naive CD8+ T cells expressing CXCR3 (TNR3+). The sequence came from a human donor in good health. Some clones in this sample may be carry-over from other donors' samples. The CDR3 region is CASSYVDRASYEQYF.